Sequencing of this T cell receptor (beta chain) was carried out in a study of blood T cell repertoires in COVID-19. In the original workflow: Reference gene primer amplification in the assay estimated nucleated cell counts. Profiling relied on immunoSEQ multiplex PCR, and the TCRdb table lists in-frame clones only, not all of them. V and J calls and clone size are copied from that table; D and trimming were computed from the DNA. The sample shows about 400,000 clones, 70% to 90% of them seen only once. Germline V gene sequence: CDR1 MDHEN, CDR2 SYDVKM. The CDR3 length is 11 residues. V gave up 6 bases and J gave up 8 bases; unmatched junction bases: 3.

The sample was PBMCs or T cells enriched from blood (not recorded which). This clonotype originated in a woman aged 40-49 years with acute COVID-19. This chain joins TRBV28 and TRBJ1-2; TRBD1 matches at 7 bases. CDR3 region: CASRGGRGYTF. In DNA, the CDR3 is TGTGCCAGCAGAGGGGGCAGGGGCTACACCTTC.